This is a list of T cell receptor beta chains from one sample in a study of monozygotic twins with inflammatory bowel disease. TCRdb reprocessed the 5' RACE reads, with one entry per CDR3 protein and no DNA. This sample contains hundreds of thousands of distinct CDR3 sequences. Sequencing used blood. The receptors come from a human donor with ulcerative colitis or Crohn's disease, or a healthy co-twin of an affected twin (not recorded which). Each CDR3 is given with its conserved first and last residue. The order of the fields is V gene, J gene, CDR3 length, CDR3 protein.

v_gene: TRBV7-9
j_gene: TRBJ2-5
len: 17
CDR3aa: CASSLASGLAGKETQYF

v_gene: TRBV5-1
j_gene: TRBJ2-2
len: 15
CDR3aa: CASSVGTANTGELFF

v_gene: TRBV5-1
j_gene: TRBJ1-1
len: 15
CDR3aa: CASSPSDRPGTEAFF

v_gene: TRBV20-1
j_gene: TRBJ1-5
len: 15
CDR3aa: CSASLGQASNQPQHF

v_gene: TRBV5-1
j_gene: TRBJ2-5
len: 14
CDR3aa: CASSLNTPQETQYF

v_gene: TRBV7-8
j_gene: TRBJ1-1
len: 14
CDR3aa: CARSPGTANTEAFF

v_gene: TRBV7-6
j_gene: TRBJ2-2
len: 18
CDR3aa: CASSLEAGGQSGTGELFF

v_gene: TRBV11-2
j_gene: TRBJ2-3
len: 15
CDR3aa: CASSLNSGRADTQYF

v_gene: TRBV27
j_gene: TRBJ2-2
len: 15
CDR3aa: CASSWAGVNTGELFF

v_gene: TRBV5-1
j_gene: TRBJ1-6
len: 14
CDR3aa: CASSRDGGNSPLHF

v_gene: TRBV5-4
j_gene: TRBJ1-1
len: 16
CDR3aa: CASSLLLGGANTEAFF

v_gene: TRBV7-8
j_gene: TRBJ1-1
len: 19
CDR3aa: CASTLAVPRDSPSSVRAFF

v_gene: TRBV7-9
j_gene: TRBJ1-1
len: 14
CDR3aa: CASSTIQDSTEAFF

v_gene: TRBV7-9
j_gene: TRBJ1-4
len: 14
CDR3aa: CASSRDRVTEKLFF

v_gene: TRBV9
j_gene: TRBJ2-1
len: 15
CDR3aa: CASSGTLGGYNEQFF

v_gene: TRBV20-1
j_gene: TRBJ1-1
len: 13
CDR3aa: CSAPGGGHTEAFF

v_gene: TRBV5-1
j_gene: TRBJ2-3
len: 18
CDR3aa: CASSSGIAGGPSTDTQYF

v_gene: TRBV5-1
j_gene: TRBJ1-1
len: 13
CDR3aa: CASSPMGGTEAFF

v_gene: TRBV5-6
j_gene: TRBJ1-1
len: 12
CDR3aa: CASSGGYTEAFF